This is a list of T cell receptor beta chains from one sample in a study of cytomegalovirus exposure and HLA in healthy donors. The table came from immunoSEQ multiplex PCR; TCRdb's copy has only in-frame clones and leaves some out. The sample lists roughly 140,000 clones, less than 85% occurring once. The sequenced sample was PBMCs. Receptors originate from a man aged 45-65 years in good health and CMV-seropositive. Both conserved end residues are part of each CDR3. Fields, in order: CDR3 DNA, CDR3 protein, V gene, clone size, D gene, J gene. A D gene is named only where the DNA matches it firmly. Clone size, where shown, is once, few, many, or a class for clones that have expanded.

TGTGCCAGCAGCCCAACAGGAAACTATGGCTACACCTTC	CASSPTGNYGYTF	TRBV5-5	NA	NA	TRBJ1-2
TGTGCCAGCTTTTGGCACGAGCAGTACTTC	CASFWHEQYF	TRBV21-1	NA	NA	TRBJ2-7
TGTGCCAGAAGCTGGGGACAGGGTTCCTACGAGCAGTACTTC	CARSWGQGSYEQYF	TRBV5-3	few	TRBD1	TRBJ2-7
TGCGCCAGCAGCCCCGGACAGGGGATGGAGACCCAGTACTTC	CASSPGQGMETQYF	TRBV5-1	NA	TRBD1	TRBJ2-5
TGTGCCAGCAGTTTACTAGGTACCGACAATGAGCAGTTCTTC	CASSLLGTDNEQFF	TRBV27	NA	NA	TRBJ2-1
TGTGCCTGTAAGGTCAGGGCTACTGAAGCTTTCTTT	CACKVRATEAFF	TRBV30	NA	NA	TRBJ1-1
TGTGCCAGCAGTTATGCTAGCGGACGCACAGATACGCAGTATTTT	CASSYASGRTDTQYF	TRBV6-5	NA	TRBD2	TRBJ2-3
TGCGCCAGCAGTTGGGACAGGGGCAACACTGAAGCTTTCTTT	CASSWDRGNTEAFF	TRBV5-1	NA	TRBD1	TRBJ1-1
TGTGCCAGTACCTATGACAGGGGCCAAGGGTCCGGATCACCCCTCCACTTT	CASTYDRGQGSGSPLHF	TRBV19	NA	TRBD1	TRBJ1-6
TGCAGCTCCCTATACGATACGCAGTATTTT	CSSLYDTQYF	TRBV29-1	NA	NA	TRBJ2-3
TGTGCCTGGAGTGGCAGCTCTGGAAACACCATATATTTT	CAWSGSSGNTIYF	TRBV30	NA	NA	TRBJ1-3
TGTGCCAGCAGAAGGGGACAGGGGGAGGACGAGCAGTACTTC	CASRRGQGEDEQYF	TRBV27	NA	TRBD1	TRBJ2-7
TGCGCCAGCAGGGAAGTCGGGACTAGTTACGAGCAGTACTTC	CASREVGTSYEQYF	TRBV5-1	NA	TRBD2	TRBJ2-7
TGCAGCGTTTCGGTCAGCAGGGGGAGTGAAAAACTGTTTTTT	CSVSVSRGSEKLFF	TRBV29-1	NA	TRBD1	TRBJ1-4
TGTGCCAGCAGCTTGGGTTGGGGCAATTCACCCCTCCACTTT	CASSLGWGNSPLHF	TRBV5-4	NA	NA	TRBJ1-6
TGTGCCAGCAGCGTAGGTTCAGGTTCCTACGAGCAGTACTTC	CASSVGSGSYEQYF	TRBV9	NA	NA	TRBJ2-7
TGCGCCAGCACGTTATCTGCCGGCCAAGAGACCCAGTACTTC	CASTLSAGQETQYF	TRBV5-1	NA	NA	TRBJ2-5
TGTGCCAGCAGCTTATCCCTGGGGACATCTAGCTACGAGCAGTACTTC	CASSLSLGTSSYEQYF	TRBV7-9	NA	NA	TRBJ2-7
TGTGCCTGGAGTGCGGTAGCAAATACAGATACGCAGTATTTT	CAWSAVANTDTQYF	TRBV30	NA	NA	TRBJ2-3
TGTGCCACCAGCAGAGAGCCCAGGAGCACAGATACGCAGTATTTT	CATSREPRSTDTQYF	TRBV15	NA	NA	TRBJ2-3
TGCGCCAGCAACCGCGGACAGGCCGTTGCGGAGACCCAGTACTTC	CASNRGQAVAETQYF	TRBV5-1	NA	TRBD1	TRBJ2-5
TGTGCCAGCAGTGAAGGGGGAGGTCATGGCTACACCTTC	CASSEGGGHGYTF	TRBV6-1	NA	NA	TRBJ1-2
TGTGCCAGTAGTATGGGGGACAGGGGGGAAGAGACCCAGTACTTC	CASSMGDRGEETQYF	TRBV19	NA	TRBD1	TRBJ2-5
TGTGCCAGCAGCCTTCGGAGGAACACTGAAGCTTTCTTT	CASSLRRNTEAFF	TRBV7-2	NA	NA	TRBJ1-1
TGTGCCTGGAGTCGGGACAGGGGGCAGAGTCAGCCCCAGCATTTT	CAWSRDRGQSQPQHF	TRBV30	NA	TRBD1	TRBJ1-5
TGTGCCATCATGGGGGCCACCGGGGAGCTGTTTTTT	CAIMGATGELFF	TRBV10-3	NA	NA	TRBJ2-2
TGTGCCATCAGCCAACTAGCGGACAGCACAGATACGCAGTATTTT	CAISQLADSTDTQYF	TRBV10-3	NA	TRBD2	TRBJ2-3
TGTGCCAGCAGTACAATTTTCGAGCAGTACTTC	CASSTIFEQYF	TRBV2	NA	NA	TRBJ2-7
TGTGCCTGGAGTGTGACAAGATTCTCTGGAAACACCATATATTTT	CAWSVTRFSGNTIYF	TRBV30	NA	NA	TRBJ1-3